The T cell receptor beta chain described here comes from a study of cytotoxic CD8 clonotypes in ibrutinib-treated CLL. General study results and limits: Treatment saw public clonotypes, which were uncommon, either contract or stay stable.

The table came from immunoSEQ multiplex PCR; TCRdb's copy has only in-frame clones and leaves some out. The sample holds some 350,000 clones, 67% seen once. With respect to this clone: As yet, its antigen is unknown.

The sequencing used PBMCs, collected after 36 months of ibrutinib treatment. The sequence was obtained from a human donor with chronic lymphocytic leukemia.

The CDR3 DNA sequence: TGCAGCGTTGCGAGGGGGAGAGACGAGCAGTACTTC. Encoded protein: CSVARGRDEQYF. J is TRBJ2-7 and V is TRBV29-1; D might be TRBD1 (6 bases). The CDR3 loop spans 12 amino acids. Germline assignment: CDR1 SQVTM and CDR2 ANQGSEA. Trimming cost V 4 bases and J 5 bases, with 12 bases left between them.